This TCR beta chain came from a study of cytomegalovirus exposure and HLA in healthy donors. Study-level findings and limits: Roughly uniform depth of sequencing across donors was assumed in presence/absence analyses.

Notes on this clone: Antigen specificity is unknown.

This CDR3 region has 16 residues. The germline gives CDR1 SGHRS, CDR2 YFSETQ. V lost 4 bases and J lost 0, with 13 bases in between. The PCR had 60 Vbeta and 13 Jbeta primers. Only in-frame clones appear in the TCRdb table, and some are missing; sequencing was by immunoSEQ multiplex PCR. The top ten clones hold approximately 8.4% of a sample with around 250,000 clones, around 81% of them seen once. Sequencing used PBMCs. This clonotype originated in a woman in her sixties in good health and CMV-seropositive. The V and J genes are TRBV5-1 and TRBJ2-2; D is undetermined. The DNA for the CDR3 is TGCGCCAGCAGCCCTGGTGGCAGTCCGAACACCGGGGAGCTGTTTTTT. This sequence encodes CASSPGGSPNTGELFF.